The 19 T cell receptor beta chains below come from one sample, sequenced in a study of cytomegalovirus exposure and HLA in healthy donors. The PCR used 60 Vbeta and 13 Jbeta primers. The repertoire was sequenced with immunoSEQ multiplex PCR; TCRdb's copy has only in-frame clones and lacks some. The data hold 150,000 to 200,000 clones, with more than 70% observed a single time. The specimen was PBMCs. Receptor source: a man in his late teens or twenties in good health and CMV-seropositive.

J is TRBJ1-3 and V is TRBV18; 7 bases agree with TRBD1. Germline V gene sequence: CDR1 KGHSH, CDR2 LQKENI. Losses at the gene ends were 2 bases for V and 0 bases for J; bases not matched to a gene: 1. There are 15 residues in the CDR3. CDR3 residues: CASSPRDSSGNTIYF. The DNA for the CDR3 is TGTGCCAGCTCACCAAGGGACAGCTCTGGAAACACCATATATTTT.

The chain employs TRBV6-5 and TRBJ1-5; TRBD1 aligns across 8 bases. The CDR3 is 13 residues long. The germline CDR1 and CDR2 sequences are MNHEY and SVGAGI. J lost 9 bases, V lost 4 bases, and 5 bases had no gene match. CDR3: CASSSTGQGPQHF. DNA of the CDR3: TGTGCCAGCAGTTCAACCGGACAGGGGCCCCAGCATTTT.

The CDR3 DNA follows: TGTGCCAGCAGTCGGACAGATCTCTATGGCTACACCTTC. Its protein product is CASSRTDLYGYTF. This rearrangement joins TRBV27 to TRBJ1-2; a weak D match, TRBD1 (6 bases). CDR1 MNHEY and CDR2 SMNVEV come from the germline V gene (reference sequence). This CDR3 region has 13 residues. Trimming left V 5 bases short and J 4 bases short, with 11 bases between.

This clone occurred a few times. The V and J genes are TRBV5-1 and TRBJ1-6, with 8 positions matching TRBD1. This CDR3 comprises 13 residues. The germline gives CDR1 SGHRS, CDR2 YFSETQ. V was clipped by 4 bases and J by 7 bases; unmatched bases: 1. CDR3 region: CASSRTGNSPLHF. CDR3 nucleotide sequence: TGCGCCAGCAGCAGGACAGGGAATTCACCCCTCCACTTT.

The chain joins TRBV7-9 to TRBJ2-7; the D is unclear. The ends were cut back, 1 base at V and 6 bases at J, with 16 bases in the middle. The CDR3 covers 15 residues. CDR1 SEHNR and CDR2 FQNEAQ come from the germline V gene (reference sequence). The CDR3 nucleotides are TGTGCCAGCAGCTTAGGATCCCGCGCCAGGATCGAGCAGTACTTC. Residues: CASSLGSRARIEQYF.

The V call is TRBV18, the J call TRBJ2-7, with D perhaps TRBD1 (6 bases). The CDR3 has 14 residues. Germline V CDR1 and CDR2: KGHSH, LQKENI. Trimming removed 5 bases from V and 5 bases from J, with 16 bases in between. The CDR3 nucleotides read TGTGCCAGCTCAGATCTAGGGGGTCCCCACGAGCAGTACTTC. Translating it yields CASSDLGGPHEQYF.

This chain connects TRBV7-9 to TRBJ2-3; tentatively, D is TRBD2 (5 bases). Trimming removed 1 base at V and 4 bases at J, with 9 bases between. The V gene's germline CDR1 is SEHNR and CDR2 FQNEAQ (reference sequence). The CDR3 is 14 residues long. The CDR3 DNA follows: TGTGCCAGCAGCTTAGATCTCGGGGCAGATACGCAGTATTTT. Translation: CASSLDLGADTQYF.

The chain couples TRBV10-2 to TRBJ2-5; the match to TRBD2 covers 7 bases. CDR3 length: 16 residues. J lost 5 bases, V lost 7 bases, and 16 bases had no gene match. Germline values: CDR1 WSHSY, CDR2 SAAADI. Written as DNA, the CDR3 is TGCGCCAGCAAGATTACCTGGGGGGGGGTCGGGGAGACCCAGTACTTC. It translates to CASKITWGGVGETQYF.

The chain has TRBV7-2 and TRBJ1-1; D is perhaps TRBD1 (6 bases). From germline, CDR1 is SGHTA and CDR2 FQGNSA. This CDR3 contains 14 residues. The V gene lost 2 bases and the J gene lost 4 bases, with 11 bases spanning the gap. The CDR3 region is CASSLKGVGTEAFF. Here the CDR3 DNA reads TGTGCCAGCAGCTTAAAGGGGGTGGGCACTGAAGCTTTCTTT.

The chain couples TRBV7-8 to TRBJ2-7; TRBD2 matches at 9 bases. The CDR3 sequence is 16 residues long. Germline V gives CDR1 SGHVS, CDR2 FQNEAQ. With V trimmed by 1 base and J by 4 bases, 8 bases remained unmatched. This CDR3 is CASSLVAGLAYYEQYF. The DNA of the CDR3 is TGTGCCAGCAGCTTAGTTGCGGGACTAGCTTATTACGAGCAGTACTTC.

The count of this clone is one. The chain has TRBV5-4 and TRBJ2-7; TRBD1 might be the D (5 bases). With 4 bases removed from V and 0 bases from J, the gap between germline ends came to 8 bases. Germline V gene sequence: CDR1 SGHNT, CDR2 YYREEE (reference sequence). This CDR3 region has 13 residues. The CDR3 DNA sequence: TGTGCCAGCAGCCCGACAGTCTCCTACGAGCAGTACTTC. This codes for CASSPTVSYEQYF.

The CDR3 DNA sequence: TGTGCCAGCAGCCAAGGGACAGGGGGCGGTGGCTACACCTTC. Residues: CASSQGTGGGGYTF. The chain uses TRBV27 and TRBJ1-2, with 12 bases identical to TRBD1. The CDR3 extends over 14 amino acids. Trimming took 6 bases from V and 7 from J; bases not matched to a gene: 6. Germline loops: CDR1 MNHEY, CDR2 SMNVEV (reference sequence).

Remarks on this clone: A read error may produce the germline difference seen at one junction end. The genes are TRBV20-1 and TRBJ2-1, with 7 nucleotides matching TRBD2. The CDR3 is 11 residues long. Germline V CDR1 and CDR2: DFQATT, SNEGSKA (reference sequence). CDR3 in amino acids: CSARVGGPAIF. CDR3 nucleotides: TGCAGTGCTAGAGTGGGAGGGCCAGCGATCTTC.

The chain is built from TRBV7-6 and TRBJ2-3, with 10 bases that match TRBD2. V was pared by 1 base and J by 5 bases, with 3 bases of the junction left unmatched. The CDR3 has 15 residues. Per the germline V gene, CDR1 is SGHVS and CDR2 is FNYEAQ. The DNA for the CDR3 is TGTGCCAGCAGCTTAGAGGCTAGCGGGAGAGATACGCAGTATTTT. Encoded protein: CASSLEASGRDTQYF.

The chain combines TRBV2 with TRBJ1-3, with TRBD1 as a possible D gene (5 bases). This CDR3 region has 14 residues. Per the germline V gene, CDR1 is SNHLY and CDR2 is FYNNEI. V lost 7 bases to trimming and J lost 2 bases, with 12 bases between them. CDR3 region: CASTGESPGNTIYF. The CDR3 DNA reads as TGTGCCAGCACGGGGGAGTCTCCTGGAAACACCATATATTTT.

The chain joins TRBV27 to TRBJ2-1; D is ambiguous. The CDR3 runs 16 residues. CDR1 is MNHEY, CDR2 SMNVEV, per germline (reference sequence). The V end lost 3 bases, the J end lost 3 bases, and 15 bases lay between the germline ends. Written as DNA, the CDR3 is TGTGCCAGCAGTTTTTCTGCGGCCAGTTTCTACAATGAGCAGTTCTTC. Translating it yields CASSFSAASFYNEQFF.

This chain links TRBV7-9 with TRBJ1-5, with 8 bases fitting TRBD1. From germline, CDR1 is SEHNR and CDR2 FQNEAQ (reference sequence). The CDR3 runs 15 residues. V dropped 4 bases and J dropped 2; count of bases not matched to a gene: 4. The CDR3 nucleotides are TGTGCCAGCAGCTCGGACAGGGTTGGCAATCAGCCCCAGCATTTT. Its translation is CASSSDRVGNQPQHF.

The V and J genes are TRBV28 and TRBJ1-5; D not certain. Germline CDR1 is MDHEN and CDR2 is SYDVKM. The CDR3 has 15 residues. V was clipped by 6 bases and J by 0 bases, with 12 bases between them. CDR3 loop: CASSHSRLSNQPQHF. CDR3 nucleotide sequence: TGTGCCAGCAGCCATTCCCGACTTAGCAATCAGCCCCAGCATTTT.

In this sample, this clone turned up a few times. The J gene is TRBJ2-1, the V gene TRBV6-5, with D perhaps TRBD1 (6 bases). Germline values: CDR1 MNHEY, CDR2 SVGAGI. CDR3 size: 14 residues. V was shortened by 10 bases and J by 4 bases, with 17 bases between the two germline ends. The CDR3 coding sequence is TGTGCCACCACAGTCCAAGGGGGTTACAATGAGCAGTTCTTC. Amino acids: CATTVQGGYNEQFF.